This T cell receptor (beta chain) was profiled in a study of cytomegalovirus exposure and HLA in healthy donors. Study-level points and caveats: Through in vitro validation, three CMV-associated chains were shown to be specific for CMV antigens.

This CDR3 region has 14 residues. The germline gives CDR1 MNHEY, CDR2 SVGAGI. Trimming removed 0 bases at V and 9 bases at J, with 14 bases between. A word on this clone: Antigen: not known.

Produced via immunoSEQ multiplex PCR; TCRdb's table is partial and in-frame only. Of around 95,000 clones listed, 85% are singletons. The receptor comes from a man younger than 35 in good health and CMV-seropositive. The chain recombines TRBV6-5 with TRBJ2-5; D remains unclear. What was sequenced was PBMCs. Here the CDR3 reads CASSYSRIAKPQYF. In DNA, the CDR3 is TGTGCCAGCAGTTACTCAAGGATAGCAAAGCCCCAGTACTTC.